A selection of T cell receptor beta chains follows, all from one sample in a study of early T cells in non-severe SARS-CoV-2 infection. Each CDR3 protein gets one entry after TCRdb re-called the 5' RACE reads with MiXCR. The top ten hold 15% to 18% of the sample, which has about 24,000 distinct CDR3 sequences, more than 4% seen once. Source material: whole blood. The receptor set was obtained from an adult who was a healthcare worker with PCR-confirmed SARS-CoV-2 infection or an uninfected control (not recorded which). Each CDR3 is given with its conserved first and last residue. The D gene is left open where the match is weak. The size entry is marked missing in some rows and otherwise reads once, few, many or a size class.

V	J	D	length	size	DNA	CDR3
TRBV20-1	TRBJ1-5	NA	13	many	TGCAGTGCGTGGGGCGTCGTCGATCAGCCCCAGCATTTT	CSAWGVVDQPQHF
TRBV7-8	TRBJ2-7	TRBD2	16	few	TGTGCCAGCAGCTCCCAAACCGGGACTAGCGTCTACGAGCAGTACTTC	CASSSQTGTSVYEQYF
TRBV7-6	TRBJ1-2	NA	12	many	TGTGCCAGCAGCTTCGCCTCCGGTGGCTACACCTTC	CASSFASGGYTF
TRBV28	TRBJ1-1	TRBD1	15	few	TGTGCCAGCTCACTCCTAGGGGGCCCGAACACTGAAGCTTTCTTT	CASSLLGGPNTEAFF
TRBV4-2	TRBJ2-5	NA	15	many	TGTGCCAGCAGCCAAGACCCCCGGCGTACGGGGACCCAGTACTTC	CASSQDPRRTGTQYF
TRBV5-6	TRBJ2-4	NA	13	many	TGTGCCAGCAGCTTTGGGGCAGAAAACATTCAGTACTTC	CASSFGAENIQYF
TRBV11-2	TRBJ2-5	TRBD2	17	many	TGTGCCAGCAGCCCTGTCCCCGGGACTAGCGGACAAGAGACCCAGTACTTC	CASSPVPGTSGQETQYF
TRBV29-1	TRBJ1-2	NA	13	many	TGCAGCGTTCCGGGACGGTCCACCTATGGCTACACCTTC	CSVPGRSTYGYTF
TRBV7-6	TRBJ1-1	TRBD1	20	many	TGTGCCAGCAGCCCAACGGCGGGACAGGGGGTCAAATTAGGTGACACTGAAGCTTTCTTT	CASSPTAGQGVKLGDTEAFF
TRBV20-1	TRBJ2-1	NA	16	many	TGCAGTGCCCGGGCAATGGCGGGTGCCCCCGGGGATGAGCAGTTCTTC	CSARAMAGAPGDEQFF
TRBV10-3	TRBJ2-7	NA	11	many	TGTGCCATCCGGGCATCCTACGAGCAGTACTTC	CAIRASYEQYF
TRBV29-1	TRBJ1-1	NA	10	NA	TGCAGCGGATTGAACACTGAAGCTTTCTTT	CSGLNTEAFF
TRBV20-1	TRBJ2-7	NA	14	many	TGCAGTGCTATCGACAGCCTACTCTCCTACGAGCAGTACTTC	CSAIDSLLSYEQYF
TRBV7-2	TRBJ2-7	NA	15	many	TGTGCCAGCAGCTTAGGCGGGGTAGCGTCCTACGAGCAGTACTTC	CASSLGGVASYEQYF